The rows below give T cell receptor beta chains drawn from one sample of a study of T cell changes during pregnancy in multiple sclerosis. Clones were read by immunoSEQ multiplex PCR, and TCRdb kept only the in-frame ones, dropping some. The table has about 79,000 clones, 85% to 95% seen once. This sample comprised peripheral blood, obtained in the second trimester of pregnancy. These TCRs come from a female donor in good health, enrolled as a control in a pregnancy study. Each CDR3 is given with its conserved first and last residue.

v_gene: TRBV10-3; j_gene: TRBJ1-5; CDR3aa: CAISESAGGNQPQHF
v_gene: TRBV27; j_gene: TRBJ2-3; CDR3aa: CASRDGLSTDTQYF
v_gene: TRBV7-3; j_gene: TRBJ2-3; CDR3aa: CASSLISAGTDTQYF
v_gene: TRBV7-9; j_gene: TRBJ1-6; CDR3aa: CASSLWGVKNSPLHF
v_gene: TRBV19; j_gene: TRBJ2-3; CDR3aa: CASSIIADTQYF
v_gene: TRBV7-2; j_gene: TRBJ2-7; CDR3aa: CASSPQTGKSYEQYF
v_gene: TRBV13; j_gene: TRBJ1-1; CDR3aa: CASSFRGQGIDEAFF
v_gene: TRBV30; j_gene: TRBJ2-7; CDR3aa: CAWSVAGARDEQYF
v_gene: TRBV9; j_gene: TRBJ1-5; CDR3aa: CASSPTGDNQPQHF
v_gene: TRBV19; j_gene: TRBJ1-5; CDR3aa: CASKGQSGASAQHF
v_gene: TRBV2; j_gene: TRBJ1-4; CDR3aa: CASRVGTGQEKLFF
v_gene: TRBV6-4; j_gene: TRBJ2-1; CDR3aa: CASSDSPSGGVYEQFF
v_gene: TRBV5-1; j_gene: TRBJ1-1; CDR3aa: CASSLVSGVSEAFF
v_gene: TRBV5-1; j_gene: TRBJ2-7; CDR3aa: CASSLWDSTYEQYF
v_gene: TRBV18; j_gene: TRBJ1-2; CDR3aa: CASSKGDRFYGYTF
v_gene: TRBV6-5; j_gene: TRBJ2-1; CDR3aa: CASSATSGGMQFF
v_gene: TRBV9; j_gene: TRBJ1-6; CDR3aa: CASSVALRDTDSPLHF